Presented here are 27 T cell receptor beta chains from one specimen sequenced in a study of blood T cell repertoires in COVID-19. TCRdb keeps only in-frame clones here, not all; method: immunoSEQ multiplex PCR. The repertoire consists of roughly 440,000 clones, with about 91% occurring once and the leading ten covering 10% to 15%. Sequencing was done on a sample of peripheral blood. The receptors here all came from a woman aged 45 to 65 with COVID-19, enrolled during active disease.

The chain combines TRBV4-1 with TRBJ2-5, with 7 bases identical to TRBD2. Germline CDR1 reads MGHRA; CDR2 reads YSYEKL. This CDR3 spans 14 amino acids. The J segment lost 1 base and the V segment lost 4 bases, leaving 3 bases of the junction unmatched. Here the CDR3 reads CASSPAGFQETQYF. CDR3 bases: TGCGCCAGCAGCCCAGCGGGGTTCCAAGAGACCCAGTACTTC.

The gene calls are TRBV18 and TRBJ1-1; D unclear. The germline V gene encodes CDR1 KGHSH and CDR2 LQKENI. Between the trimmed V and J ends, which lost 2 bases and 6 bases, there was a span of 19 bases. The CDR3 runs 16 residues. The CDR3 reads CASSPEAPRAGAEAFF. The DNA for the CDR3 is TGTGCCAGCTCACCAGAAGCCCCTCGAGCGGGAGCTGAAGCTTTCTTT.

This clone was detected only a few times. This chain joins TRBV7-9 and TRBJ1-5, with D hard to call. The V end was cut by 2 bases, the J end by 3 bases, with 17 bases between. Germline assignment: CDR1 SEHNR and CDR2 FQNEAQ (reference sequence). This CDR3 has 17 amino acids. CDR3 sequence (DNA): TGTGCCAGCAGCTTAAATCCCCCAGGAACTGACAATCAGCCCCAGCATTTT. Its translation: CASSLNPPGTDNQPQHF.

The chain has TRBV3-1 (or the pseudogene TRBV3-2) and TRBJ1-2; tentatively, D is TRBD1 (6 bases). The CDR3 spans 14 residues. CDR1 and CDR2 from the germline V gene are LGHDT and YNNKEL (reference sequence). The V and J ends lost 0 bases and 8 bases respectively, with 13 bases between them. CDR3 coding DNA: TGTGCCAGCAGCCAAGATGAGGGGGATGGGGGCTACACCTTC. Translation gives CASSQDEGDGGYTF.

The chain employs TRBV2 and TRBJ1-1; D gene uncertain. Trimming left V 5 bases short and J 3 bases short, with 13 bases between. CDR3 length equals 14 residues. Germline CDR1 reads SNHLY; CDR2 reads FYNNEI. The CDR3 DNA sequence: TGTGCCAGCAGTCTCGACTCCTCGGACACTGAAGCTTTCTTT. This gives the protein CASSLDSSDTEAFF.

The table lists this clone with a count of one. V usage is TRBV19 and J usage is TRBJ2-1, with unresolved D. The CDR3 extends over 13 amino acids. Between the trimmed V and J ends, which lost 7 bases and 3 bases, there was a span of 10 bases. Germline V gives CDR1 LNHDA, CDR2 SQIVND (reference sequence). CDR3: CASMSLNYNEQFF. Here the CDR3 DNA reads TGTGCCAGTATGAGTCTCAACTACAATGAGCAGTTCTTC.

J is TRBJ2-7 and V is TRBV27; maybe TRBD2 (6 bases). Germline loops: CDR1 MNHEY, CDR2 SMNVEV (reference sequence). The CDR3 has 15 residues. V lost 5 bases and J 2 bases, leaving 16 bases between the germline ends. The CDR3 nucleotides read TGTGCCAGCAGTAGGAGGGGCCGAGAAACCTACGAGCAGTACTTC. Translation gives CASSRRGRETYEQYF.

This clone occurred once. The chain recombines TRBV19 with TRBJ1-5, with D perhaps matching TRBD1 (5 bases). The germline V and J ends were trimmed by 6 bases and 0 bases, with 12 bases remaining between them. Germline assignment: CDR1 LNHDA and CDR2 SQIVND (reference sequence). The CDR3 sequence is 15 residues long. This chain's CDR3 is CASSRTIPSNQPQHF. CDR3 nucleotide sequence: TGTGCCAGTAGCCGGACAATCCCTAGCAATCAGCCCCAGCATTTT.

The chain combines TRBV6-1 with TRBJ1-5; possibly TRBD1 for D (5 bases). Deletions cut 3 bases from V and 6 bases from J, with 15 bases between. Germline CDR1 reads MNHNS; CDR2 reads SASEGT. This CDR3 contains 15 residues. CDR3 bases: TGTGCCAGCAGTGATCTGGTAGGGCAGGGTCAGCCCCAGCATTTT. This gives the protein CASSDLVGQGQPQHF.

This rearrangement joins TRBV30 to TRBJ2-3, with 8 bases identical to TRBD2. CDR1 is GTSNPN and CDR2 is SVGIG in the germline V gene (reference sequence). The ends lost 4 bases at V and 6 bases at J; junction bases unmatched: 9. The CDR3 runs to 14 residues. The CDR3 region has the DNA TGTGCCTGGACCCGAGCGGGGGTCGGGGATACGCAGTATTTT. Amino acids: CAWTRAGVGDTQYF. The full variable domain, in which reference TRBV30 and TRBJ2-3 provide the parts outside the CDR3, is SQTIHQWPATLVQPVGSPLSLECTVEGTSNPNLYWYRQAAGRGLQLLFYSVGIGQISSEVPQNLSASRPQDRQFILSSKKLLLSDSGFYLCAWTRAGVGDTQYFGPGTRLTVL.

This clone was picked up one time. The chain uses TRBV5-6 and TRBJ2-7, with D unresolved. With 1 base removed from V and 2 bases from J, the gap between germline ends came to 4 bases. The CDR3 totals 12 residues. Germline V gene sequence: CDR1 SGHDT, CDR2 YYEEEE. CDR3 coding DNA: TGTGCCAGCAGCTTGTGGCCCTACGAGCAGTACTTC. This translates into CASSLWPYEQYF.

This chain uses TRBV6-5 with TRBJ2-7; 7 bases align to TRBD1. V shed 0 bases and J 2 bases; nucleotides not matched to a gene: 4. The CDR3 totals 15 residues. Germline V lookup: CDR1 MNHEY, CDR2 SVGAGI. In DNA, the CDR3 is TGTGCCAGCAGTTACTCGGGACAGATCCCCTACGAGCAGTACTTC. Its protein is CASSYSGQIPYEQYF.

The V and J genes are TRBV30 and TRBJ2-3, with D unresolved. The CDR3 runs to 11 residues. Germline V CDR1 and CDR2: GTSNPN, SVGIG (reference sequence). Trimming took off 1 base at V and 6 bases at J, with 5 bases between the two ends. CDR3 sequence (DNA): TGTGCCTGGAGTGCCCAGGATACGCAGTATTTT. Translated: CAWSAQDTQYF.

The CDR3 nucleotides are TGTGCCAGCAGCCCCCTCTTTGGTCGTAGCGTCAATGAGCAGTTCTTC. It translates to CASSPLFGRSVNEQFF. The V call is TRBV11-2, the J call TRBJ2-1, with D perhaps matching TRBD2 (5 bases). V shed 5 bases and J shed 6 bases, with 20 bases lying between them. CDR1 is SGHAT and CDR2 is FQNNGV in the germline V gene. The CDR3 covers 16 residues.

This clone came up a few times. The chain links TRBV10-3 to TRBJ1-2; 7 positions agree with TRBD1. This CDR3 region has 15 residues. Germline CDR1 is ENHRY and CDR2 is SYGVKD. J was trimmed by 8 bases and V by 7 bases; bases with no gene match: 16. The CDR3 here is CAITFVTGAEAGYTF. CDR3 nucleotides: TGTGCCATCACCTTCGTTACAGGGGCGGAGGCGGGCTACACCTTC.

The chain combines TRBV7-2 with TRBJ2-4, with 8 bases identical to TRBD1. The CDR3 length is 13 residues. Germline CDR1 reads SGHTA; CDR2 reads FQGNSA. V lost 5 bases, J lost 7 bases, and 4 bases stayed unmatched. CDR3 residues: CASSIGQGNIQYF. CDR3 bases: TGTGCCAGCAGCATTGGACAGGGCAACATTCAGTACTTC.

This sequence joins TRBV5-1 and TRBJ1-3; 8 bases are a match to TRBD1. The V gene's germline CDR1 is SGHRS and CDR2 YFSETQ. J was trimmed by 0 bases and V by 0 bases; bases with no gene match: 2. The CDR3 spans 16 residues. The CDR3 spells CASSLAGGLSGNTIYF. The CDR3 region has the DNA TGCGCCAGCAGCTTGGCAGGGGGCCTCTCTGGAAACACCATATATTTT.

This clone was found once. This chain links TRBV2 with TRBJ1-2; no firm D call. The CDR3 consists of 12 residues. The germline V and J ends were trimmed by 0 bases and 10 bases, with 9 bases remaining between them. The germline gives CDR1 SNHLY, CDR2 FYNNEI. CDR3 protein: CASSEARPTYTF. The CDR3 DNA is TGTGCCAGCAGTGAAGCGAGGCCGACCTACACCTTC.

This chain joins TRBV11-2 and TRBJ2-7, with 14 bases matching TRBD2. The CDR3 runs to 15 residues. Trimming removed 5 bases from V and 3 bases from J; junction bases left unmatched: 3. Germline V gene data show CDR1 as SGHAT and CDR2 as FQNNGV. CDR3 nucleotide sequence: TGTGCCAGCAGCCGGACTAGCGGGGGGCTCTACGAGCAGTACTTC. Translation: CASSRTSGGLYEQYF.

This clone was found once. The same CDR3 is also encoded by other DNA sequences in this sample. The rearrangement links TRBV9 to TRBJ2-7, with 7 bases fitting TRBD2. CDR3 length equals 14 residues. Germline assignment: CDR1 SGDLS and CDR2 YYNGEE. V was clipped by 0 bases and J by 7 bases; unmatched bases: 7. CDR3 protein: CASSVAYGGGEQYF. The CDR3 DNA reads as TGTGCCAGCAGCGTAGCATATGGGGGAGGGGAGCAGTACTTC.

J is TRBJ1-1 and V is TRBV18; 8 nucleotides match TRBD1. In germline, CDR1 is KGHSH, CDR2 LQKENI. CDR3 length: 14 residues. V shed 4 bases, J shed 7 bases, and the junction held 8 bases outside the gene matches. In DNA form, the CDR3 reads TGTGCCAGCTCACAGGGGACAGGTCGCCTTGAAGCTTTCTTT. This translates into CASSQGTGRLEAFF.

The genes are TRBV5-1 and TRBJ1-1, with D unresolved. V lost 4 bases, J lost 1 base, and 11 bases lay in between. This CDR3 is 14 amino acids long. CDR1 and CDR2 (germline): SGHRS, YFSETQ. As DNA, the CDR3 is TGCGCCAGCAGCCTAAGTCCGGGGAACACTGAAGCTTTCTTT. Translation: CASSLSPGNTEAFF.

This sequence joins TRBV20-1 and TRBJ2-7, with D possibly being TRBD1 (6 bases). The CDR3 has 14 amino acids. Germline loops: CDR1 DFQATT, CDR2 SNEGSKA (reference sequence). V dropped 3 bases and J dropped 2 bases, with 14 bases sitting between them. CDR3 nucleotide sequence: TGCAGTGCTAGTTACAGGGACCCCCCCTACGAGCAGTACTTC. Translated: CSASYRDPPYEQYF.

This clone was seen a single time. A junction end diverges from the germline sequence, so it may reflect a read error. The chain uses TRBV27 and TRBJ2-1; D may be TRBD1 (6 bases). The CDR3 totals 12 residues. CDR1 is MNHEY and CDR2 is SMNVEV in the germline V gene (reference sequence). The CDR3 DNA is TGTGCCAGCAGTCCTGGTGGGGGCCCCAGTGTCTTC. It encodes CASSPGGGPSVF.

This chain connects TRBV11-2 to TRBJ1-4; a weak D match, TRBD1 (6 bases). The V gene lost 4 bases and the J gene lost 4 bases, with 13 bases spanning the gap. The CDR3 spans 15 residues. Germline V gives CDR1 SGHAT, CDR2 FQNNGV. In nucleotides, the CDR3 is TGTGCCAGCAGCTCCTCCAGGGGCGATAATGAAAAACTGTTTTTT. Translating it yields CASSSSRGDNEKLFF. The variable domain in full, completed from reference TRBV11-2 and TRBJ1-4, reads EAGVAQSPRYKIIEKRQSVAFWCNPISGHATLYWYQQILGQGPKLLIQFQNNGVVDDSQLPKDRFSAERLKGVDSTLKIQPAKLEDSAVYLCASSSSRGDNEKLFFGSGTQLSVL.

The gene calls are TRBV5-6 and TRBJ1-2, with 7 positions matching TRBD1. V lost 6 bases and J lost 0; bases outside the gene matches: 2. CDR1 and CDR2 (germline): SGHDT, YYEEEE. The CDR3 spans 13 residues. CDR3 protein: CASTGTANYGYTF. DNA of the CDR3: TGTGCCAGCACCGGGACAGCTAACTATGGCTACACCTTC.

This chain connects TRBV11-2 to TRBJ2-3; weak D call: TRBD2 (5 bases). There are 14 residues in the CDR3. Germline CDR1 SGHAT, CDR2 FQNNGV. The V end lost 3 bases, the J end lost 2 bases, and 9 bases lay between the germline ends. The CDR3, as DNA: TGTGCCAGCAGCTTCGGCGGGTACACAGATACGCAGTATTTT. This translates into CASSFGGYTDTQYF.